This T cell receptor beta chain is from a study of T cells after yellow fever vaccination. Trimming removed 5 bases at V and 10 bases at J, with 14 bases between. This CDR3 has 12 amino acids. Looked up from germline, CDR1 is GTSNPN and CDR2 is SVGIG (reference sequence). TCRdb reprocessed the 5' RACE reads via MiXCR and lists one record per CDR3 protein. This table has roughly 120,000 distinct CDR3 sequences, about 7.4% appearing once. This clonotype was observed many times. Specimen: CD4+ T cells sorted from PBMCs, collected 10 to 11 days after the first yellow fever vaccination. This rearrangement joins TRBV30 to TRBJ2-2; D is unresolved. The receptor was isolated from a man between 18 and 29 years old who received the YFV17D yellow fever vaccine. Written as DNA, the CDR3 is TGTGCCTGGGCGTCCGACCCTGTGGAGCTGTTTTTT. This codes for CAWASDPVELFF. Complete variable domain (other parts from reference TRBV30 and TRBJ2-2): SQTIHQWPATLVQPVGSPLSLECTVEGTSNPNLYWYRQAAGRGLQLLFYSVGIGQISSEVPQNLSASRPQDRQFILSSKKLLLSDSGFYLCAWASDPVELFFGEGSRLTVL.